This section outlines one T cell receptor (beta chain) sequence together with its context. The record originates from a study of blood T cell repertoires in COVID-19. The wider study: In each case, the material was cDNA or gDNA derived from T cells, B-cell-depleted T cells, or PBMCs.

Trimming took 6 bases from V and 2 from J, leaving 14 bases between them. CDR1 is MNHEY, CDR2 SMNVEV, per germline (reference sequence). The CDR3 has 15 residues. Per the study methods: Estimation of nucleated cell counts relied on the amplification of reference gene primers. Some clones are missing from TCRdb's copy, which holds only in-frame ones; the method was immunoSEQ multiplex PCR. That table gives V, J and clone size, and the DNA gave D and trimming. The table has fewer than 300,000 clones, about 90% seen once. The chain joins TRBV27 to TRBJ1-5; no reliable D call. Sequencing was performed on peripheral blood. The receptor's source is a woman between 50 and 59 years old with acute or convalescent COVID-19. The CDR3 bases are TGTGCCAGCAGCTGGCGGTACTTGGGCAATCAGCCCCAGCATTTT. This translates into CASSWRYLGNQPQHF.